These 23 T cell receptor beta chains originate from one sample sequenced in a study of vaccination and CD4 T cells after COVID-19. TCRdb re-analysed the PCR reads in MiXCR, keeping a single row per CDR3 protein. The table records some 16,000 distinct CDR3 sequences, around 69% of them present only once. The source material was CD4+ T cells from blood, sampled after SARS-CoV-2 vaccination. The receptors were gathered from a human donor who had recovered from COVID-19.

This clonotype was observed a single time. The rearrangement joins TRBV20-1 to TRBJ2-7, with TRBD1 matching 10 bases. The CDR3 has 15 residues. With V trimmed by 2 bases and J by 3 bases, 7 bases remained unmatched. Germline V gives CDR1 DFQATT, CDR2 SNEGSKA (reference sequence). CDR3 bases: TGCAGTGCTAGATTTTTGGGACAGGGGATCTACGAGCAGTACTTC. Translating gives CSARFLGQGIYEQYF.

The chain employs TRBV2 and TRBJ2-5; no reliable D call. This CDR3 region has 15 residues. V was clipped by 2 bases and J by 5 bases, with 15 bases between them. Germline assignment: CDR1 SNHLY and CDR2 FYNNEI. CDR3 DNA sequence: TGTGCCAGCAGTGAATTCGTCCTTGGGCTGGAGACCCAGTACTTC. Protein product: CASSEFVLGLETQYF. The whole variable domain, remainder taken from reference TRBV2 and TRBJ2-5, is EPEVTQTPSHQVTQMGQEVILRCVPISNHLYFYWYRQILGQKVEFLVSFYNNEISEKSEIFDDQFSVERPDGSNFTLKIRSTKLEDSAMYFCASSEFVLGLETQYFGPGTRLLVL.

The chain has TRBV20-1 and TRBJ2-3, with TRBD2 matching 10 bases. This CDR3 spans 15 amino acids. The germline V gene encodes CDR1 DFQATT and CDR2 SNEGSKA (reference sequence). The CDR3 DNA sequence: TGCCAGCCCAGCGGGAGGGGTTGGCGCACAGATACGCAGTATTTT. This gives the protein CQPSGRGWRTDTQYF.

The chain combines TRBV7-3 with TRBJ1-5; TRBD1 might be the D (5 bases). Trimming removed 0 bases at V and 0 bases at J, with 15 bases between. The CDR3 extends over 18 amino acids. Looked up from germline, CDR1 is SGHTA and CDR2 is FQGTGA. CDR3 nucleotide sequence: TGTGCCAGCAGCTTAACAAACATCGCAGGGTATAGCAATCAGCCCCAGCATTTT. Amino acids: CASSLTNIAGYSNQPQHF.

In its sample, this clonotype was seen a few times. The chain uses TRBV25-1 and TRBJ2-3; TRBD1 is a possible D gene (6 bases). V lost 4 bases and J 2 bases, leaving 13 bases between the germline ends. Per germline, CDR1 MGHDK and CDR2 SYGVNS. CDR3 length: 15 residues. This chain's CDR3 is CASSGSTGLTDTQYF. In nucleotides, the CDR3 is TGTGCCAGCAGTGGATCGACAGGACTCACAGATACGCAGTATTTT. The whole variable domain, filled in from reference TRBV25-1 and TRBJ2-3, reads EADIYQTPRYLVIGTGKKITLECSQTMGHDKMYWYQQDPGMELHLIHYSYGVNSTEKGDLSSESTVSRIRTEHFPLTLESARPSHTSQYLCASSGSTGLTDTQYFGPGTRLTVL.

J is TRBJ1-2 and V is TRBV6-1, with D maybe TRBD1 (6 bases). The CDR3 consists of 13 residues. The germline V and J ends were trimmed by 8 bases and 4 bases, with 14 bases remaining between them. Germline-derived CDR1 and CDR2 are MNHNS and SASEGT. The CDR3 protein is CASDRGRGYGYTF. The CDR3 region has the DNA TGTGCCAGCGATCGGGGGCGGGGCTATGGCTACACCTTC.

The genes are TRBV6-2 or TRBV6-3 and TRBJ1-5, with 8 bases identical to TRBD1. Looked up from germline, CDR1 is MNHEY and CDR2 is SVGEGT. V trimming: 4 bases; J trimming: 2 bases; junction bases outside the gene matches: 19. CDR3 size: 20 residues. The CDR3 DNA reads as TGTGCCAGCAGTTCTAAGTGGACAGGGTTTCCGGAATCGCGCAATCAGCCCCAGCATTTT. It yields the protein CASSSKWTGFPESRNQPQHF.

The CDR3 DNA is TGTGCCAGCAGTCCACGGGGGCAGCCAGGACAGGGGTTTAACTATGGCTACACCTTC. It is translated as CASSPRGQPGQGFNYGYTF. The chain has TRBV11-2 and TRBJ1-2, with TRBD1 matching over 9 bases. Germline CDR1 SGHAT, CDR2 FQNNGV. The CDR3 contains 19 residues. Trimming at V came to 6 bases and at J to 1 base, leaving 18 bases not matched to a gene.

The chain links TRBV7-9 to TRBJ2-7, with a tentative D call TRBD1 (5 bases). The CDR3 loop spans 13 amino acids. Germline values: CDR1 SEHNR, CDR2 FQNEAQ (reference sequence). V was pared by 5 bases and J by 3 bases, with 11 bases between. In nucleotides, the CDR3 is TGTGCCAGCAGCCGGCCACAGGACTACGAGCAGTACTTC. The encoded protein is CASSRPQDYEQYF.

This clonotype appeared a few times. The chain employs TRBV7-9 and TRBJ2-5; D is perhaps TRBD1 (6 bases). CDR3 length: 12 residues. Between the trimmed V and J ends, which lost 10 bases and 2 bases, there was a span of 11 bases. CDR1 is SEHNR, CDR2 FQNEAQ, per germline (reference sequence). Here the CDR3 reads CAIPDSQETQYF. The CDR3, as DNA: TGTGCCATCCCGGACAGTCAAGAGACCCAGTACTTC.

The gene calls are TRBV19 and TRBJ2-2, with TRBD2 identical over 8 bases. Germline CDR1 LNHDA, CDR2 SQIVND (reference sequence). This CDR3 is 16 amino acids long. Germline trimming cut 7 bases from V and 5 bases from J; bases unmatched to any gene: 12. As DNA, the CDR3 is TGTGCCAGTACCTTACTAACGGTAGCGGGAACCGGGGAGCTGTTTTTT. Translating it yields CASTLLTVAGTGELFF.

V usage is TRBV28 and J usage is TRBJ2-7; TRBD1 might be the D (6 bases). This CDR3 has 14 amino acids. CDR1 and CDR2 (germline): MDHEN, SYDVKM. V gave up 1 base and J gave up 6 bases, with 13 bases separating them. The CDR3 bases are TGTGCCAGCAGTTTATTGGGTCAGGGGACCGAGCAGTACTTC. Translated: CASSLLGQGTEQYF.

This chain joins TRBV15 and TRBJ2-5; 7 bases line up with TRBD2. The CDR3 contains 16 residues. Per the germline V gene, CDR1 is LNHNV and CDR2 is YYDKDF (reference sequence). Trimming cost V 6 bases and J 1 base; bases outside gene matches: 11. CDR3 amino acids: CATRSTSERLQETQYF. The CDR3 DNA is TGTGCCACCAGGTCCACTAGCGAAAGACTCCAAGAGACCCAGTACTTC.

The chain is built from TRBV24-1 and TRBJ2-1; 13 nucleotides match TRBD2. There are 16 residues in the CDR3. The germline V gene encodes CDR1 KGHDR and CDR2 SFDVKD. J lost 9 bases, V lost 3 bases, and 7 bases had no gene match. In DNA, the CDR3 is TGTGCCACCAGTGATGTGACTAGCGGGAGGCTCGCTGAGCAGTTCTTC. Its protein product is CATSDVTSGRLAEQFF.

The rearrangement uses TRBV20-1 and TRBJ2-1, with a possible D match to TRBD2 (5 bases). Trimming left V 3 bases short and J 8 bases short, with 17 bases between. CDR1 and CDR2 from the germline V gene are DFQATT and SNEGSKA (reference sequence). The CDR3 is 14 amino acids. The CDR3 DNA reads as TGCAGTGCTAGCCCCGGGGTATCTCCCCATGAGCAGTTCTTC. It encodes CSASPGVSPHEQFF.

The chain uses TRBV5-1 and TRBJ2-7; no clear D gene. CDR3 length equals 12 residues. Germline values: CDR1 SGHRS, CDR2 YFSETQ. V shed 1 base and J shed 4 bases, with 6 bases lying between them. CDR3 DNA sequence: TGCGCCAGCAGCTTGATTGGGTACGAGCAGTACTTC. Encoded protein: CASSLIGYEQYF.

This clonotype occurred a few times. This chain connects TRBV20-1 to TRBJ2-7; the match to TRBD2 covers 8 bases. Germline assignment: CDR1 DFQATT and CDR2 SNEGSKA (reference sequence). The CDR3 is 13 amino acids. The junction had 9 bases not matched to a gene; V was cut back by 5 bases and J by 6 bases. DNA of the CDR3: TGCAGTGCTGCCCCCGCGGGAGGACGCGAGCAGTACTTC. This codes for CSAAPAGGREQYF.

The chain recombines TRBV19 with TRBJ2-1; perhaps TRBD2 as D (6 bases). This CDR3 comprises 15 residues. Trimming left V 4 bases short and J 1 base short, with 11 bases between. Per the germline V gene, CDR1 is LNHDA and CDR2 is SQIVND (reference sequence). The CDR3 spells CASSRAGRSYNEQFF. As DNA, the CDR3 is TGTGCCAGTAGTAGGGCAGGGAGGTCCTACAATGAGCAGTTCTTC. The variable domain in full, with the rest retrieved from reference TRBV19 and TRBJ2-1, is DGGITQSPKYLFRKEGQNVTLSCEQNLNHDAMYWYRQDPGQGLRLIYYSQIVNDFQKGDIAEGYSVSREKKESFPLTVTSAQKNPTAFYLCASSRAGRSYNEQFFGPGTRLTVL.

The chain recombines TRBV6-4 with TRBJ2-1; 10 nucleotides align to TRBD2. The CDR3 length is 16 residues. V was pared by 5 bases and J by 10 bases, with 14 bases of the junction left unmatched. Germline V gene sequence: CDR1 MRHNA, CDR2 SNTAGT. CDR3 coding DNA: TGTGCCAGCAGTCCCGAGCAGGCTAGCGGGAGATCCGAGCAGTTCTTC. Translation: CASSPEQASGRSEQFF.

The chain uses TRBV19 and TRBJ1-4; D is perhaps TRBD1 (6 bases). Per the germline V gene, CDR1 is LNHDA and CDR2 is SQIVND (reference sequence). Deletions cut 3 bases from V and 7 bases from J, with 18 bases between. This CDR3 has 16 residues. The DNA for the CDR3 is TGTGCCAGTAGTATCCTTCGGGGGCAAGGTGGTGAAAAACTGTTTTTT. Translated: CASSILRGQGGEKLFF.

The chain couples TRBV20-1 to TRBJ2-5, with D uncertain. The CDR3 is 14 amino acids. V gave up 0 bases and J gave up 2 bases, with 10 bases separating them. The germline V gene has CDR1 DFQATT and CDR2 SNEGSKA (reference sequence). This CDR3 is CSARDLSVQETQYF. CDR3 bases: TGCAGTGCTAGAGATCTATCGGTGCAAGAGACCCAGTACTTC.

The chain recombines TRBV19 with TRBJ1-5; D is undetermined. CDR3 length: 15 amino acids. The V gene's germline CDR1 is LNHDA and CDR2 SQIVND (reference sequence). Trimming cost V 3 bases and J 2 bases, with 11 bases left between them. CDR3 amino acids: CASSIWDSGNQPQHF. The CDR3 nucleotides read TGTGCCAGTAGTATTTGGGATTCGGGCAATCAGCCCCAGCATTTT.

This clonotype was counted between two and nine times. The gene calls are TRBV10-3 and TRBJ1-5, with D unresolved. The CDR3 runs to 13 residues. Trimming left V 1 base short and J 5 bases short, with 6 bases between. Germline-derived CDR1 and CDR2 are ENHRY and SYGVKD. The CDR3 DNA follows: TGTGCCATCAGTGAGTTTACGGATCAGCCCCAGCATTTT. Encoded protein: CAISEFTDQPQHF.